One sample yielded the 8 T cell receptor beta chains listed below, sequenced in a study of T cells in Graves' hyperthyroidism and ophthalmopathy. There were TCR beta CDR3 regions amplified from RNA transcripts. RT-PCR in the first round (using the HTBI primer set) targeted the TCR CDR3. TCRdb fed the multiplex PCR reads into MiXCR, producing one record per CDR3 protein. The profile shows about 700,000 distinct CDR3 sequences, approximately 42% of them singletons. The sample taken for sequencing was peripheral blood or thyroid tissue (not recorded which). These receptor sequences come from an adult man with Graves' disease, either hyperthyroidism or ophthalmopathy (not recorded which).

This clonotype was observed many times. Mismatch with germline at one junction end may stem from a read error. The J gene is TRBJ1-5, the V gene TRBV6-5; D not certain. Germline-derived CDR1 and CDR2 are MNHEY and SVGAGI. The CDR3 loop spans 13 amino acids. The CDR3 bases are TGCGCCAGCAGACGGGATAGCAATCAGCCCCAGCATTTT. This codes for CASRRDSNQPQHF.

The rearrangement links TRBV10-2 to TRBJ1-1; no reliable D call. The CDR3 totals 14 residues. CDR1 WSHSY and CDR2 SAAADI come from the germline V gene. Trimming cost V 5 bases and J 3 bases, with 13 bases left between them. The CDR3 DNA is TGCGCCAGCAGTACCCGGGTTAGGGACACTGAAGCTTTCTTT. Translated: CASSTRVRDTEAFF.

J is TRBJ2-7 and V is TRBV6-2 or TRBV6-3, with a tentative D call TRBD2 (6 bases). With 5 bases removed from V and 7 bases from J, the gap between germline ends came to 12 bases. The CDR3 runs 12 residues. Germline V gene sequence: CDR1 MNHEY, CDR2 SVGEGT. CDR3 protein: CASSNPGTEQYF. The CDR3, as DNA: TGTGCCAGCAGTAACCCTGGGACTGAGCAGTACTTC.

The chain combines TRBV29-1 with TRBJ2-7, with TRBD1 as a possible D gene (5 bases). The CDR3 loop spans 12 amino acids. V lost 8 bases and J lost 5, with 16 bases in between. Germline V lookup: CDR1 SQVTM, CDR2 ANQGSEA. CDR3 amino acids: CSTEGQGHEQYF. In DNA, the CDR3 is TGCAGCACCGAAGGCCAGGGCCACGAGCAGTACTTC.

As concerns this clonotype: The DNA is omitted, as the CDR3 cannot be located on it reliably, and the CDR3 follows TCRdb's listing. The rearrangement joins TRBV7-2 to TRBJ1-2; the table's D call TRBD1 went unverified against the DNA. Both ends counted, the CDR3 spans 14 residues. CDR1 SGHTA and CDR2 FQGNSA come from the germline V gene. The CDR3 region is CASSTRDGIYGCTF.

This clonotype was recorded many times. The CDR3 DNA sequence: TGCAGTGCTAGAGATGGACAGCAAGAGACCCAGTACTTC. Its translation is CSARDGQQETQYF. The chain carries TRBV20-1 and TRBJ2-5; tentative D call: TRBD1 (6 bases). V was shortened by 0 bases and J by 2 bases, with 7 bases between the two germline ends. The V gene's germline CDR1 is DFQATT and CDR2 SNEGSKA (reference sequence). This CDR3 has 13 amino acids.

This clonotype was seen a few times. The chain is built from TRBV20-1 and TRBJ1-6; 8 bases map to TRBD1. CDR3 size: 15 residues. The V segment lost 1 base and the J segment 7 bases; nucleotides outside the gene matches: 6. Germline loops: CDR1 DFQATT, CDR2 SNEGSKA (reference sequence). The CDR3 region is CSARGPQGANSPLHF. The CDR3 region has the DNA TGCAGTGCTAGAGGACCCCAGGGGGCGAATTCACCCCTCCACTTT.

This clonotype was observed a handful of times. The gene calls are TRBV7-9 and TRBJ2-7; 8 positions match TRBD1. Losses at the gene ends were 4 bases for V and 3 bases for J; bases not matched to a gene: 5. The CDR3 length is 14 residues. Germline V CDR1 and CDR2: SEHNR, FQNEAQ (reference sequence). The CDR3 protein is CASSSATGGYEQYF. CDR3 in DNA: TGTGCCAGCAGCTCCGCAACAGGGGGCTACGAGCAGTACTTC.